This T cell receptor beta chain comes out of a study of tumour-infiltrating T cells in Burkitt lymphoma. Study-level information: Survival, overall and progression-free, tracked with productive clonality.

Some clones are missing from TCRdb's copy, which holds only in-frame ones; the method was immunoSEQ multiplex PCR. The profile shows 15,000 to 20,000 clones, about 80% of them singletons. Germline CDR1 SGHRS, CDR2 YFSETQ. Trimming cost V 0 bases and J 3 bases; bases outside gene matches: 3. This CDR3 is built from 15 residues. The chain uses TRBV5-1 and TRBJ1-2; 9 positions agree with TRBD1. The sequence was collected from a human donor with diffuse large B-cell lymphoma. The sample comprised tumor tissue. As DNA, the CDR3 is TGCGCCAGCAGCTTGGAACAGGGGGCCGACTATGGCTACACCTTC. This translates into CASSLEQGADYGYTF.